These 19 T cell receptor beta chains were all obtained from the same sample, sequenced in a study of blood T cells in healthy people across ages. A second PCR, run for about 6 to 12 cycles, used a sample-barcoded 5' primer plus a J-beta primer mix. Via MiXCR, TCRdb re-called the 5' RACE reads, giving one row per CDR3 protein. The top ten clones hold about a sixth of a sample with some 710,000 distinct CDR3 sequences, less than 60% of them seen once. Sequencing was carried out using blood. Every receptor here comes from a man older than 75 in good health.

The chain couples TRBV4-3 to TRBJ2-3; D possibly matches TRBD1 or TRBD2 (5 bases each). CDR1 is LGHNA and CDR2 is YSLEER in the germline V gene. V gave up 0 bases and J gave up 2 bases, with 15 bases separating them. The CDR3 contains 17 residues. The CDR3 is CASSQDPHGGNTDTQYF. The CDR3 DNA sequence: TGCGCCAGCAGCCAAGATCCCCATGGGGGAAACACAGATACGCAGTATTTT.

The CDR3 loop reads CASSRTGAEYNEQFF. The CDR3 DNA reads as TGCGCCAGCAGCAGGACAGGGGCCGAGTACAATGAGCAGTTCTTC. The chain couples TRBV5-1 to TRBJ2-1, with 9 bases fitting TRBD1. The germline V gene has CDR1 SGHRS and CDR2 YFSETQ. V shed 4 bases, J shed 4 bases, and the junction held 6 bases outside the gene matches. This CDR3 has 15 amino acids.

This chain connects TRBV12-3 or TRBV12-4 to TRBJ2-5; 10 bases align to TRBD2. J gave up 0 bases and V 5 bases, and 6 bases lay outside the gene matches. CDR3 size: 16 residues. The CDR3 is CASSQTSGVYQETQYF. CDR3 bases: TGTGCCAGCAGTCAAACTAGCGGGGTGTACCAAGAGACCCAGTACTTC.

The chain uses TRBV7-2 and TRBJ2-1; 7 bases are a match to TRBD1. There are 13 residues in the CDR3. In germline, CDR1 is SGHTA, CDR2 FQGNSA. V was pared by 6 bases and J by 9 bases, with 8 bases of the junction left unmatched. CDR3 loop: CASSSRQGTEQFF. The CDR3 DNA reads TGTGCCAGCAGTTCCCGACAGGGAACTGAGCAGTTCTTC.

The CDR3 bases are TGTGCCAGCAGTTACGATTCCGCGGGCTATGGCTACACCTTC. Its protein product is CASSYDSAGYGYTF. The chain links TRBV6-6 to TRBJ1-2; D gene uncertain. The CDR3 consists of 14 residues. Trimming shortened V by 2 bases and J by 4 bases, and 11 bases separated the two germline ends. Germline values: CDR1 MNHNY, CDR2 SVGAGI (reference sequence).

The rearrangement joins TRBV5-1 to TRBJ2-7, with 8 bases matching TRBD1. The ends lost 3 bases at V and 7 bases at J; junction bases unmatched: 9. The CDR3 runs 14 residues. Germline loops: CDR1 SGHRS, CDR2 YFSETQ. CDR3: CASSSDRVYNEQYF. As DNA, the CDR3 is TGCGCCAGCAGCTCGGACAGGGTATACAATGAGCAGTACTTC. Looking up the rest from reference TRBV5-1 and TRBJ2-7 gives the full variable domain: KAGVTQTPRYLIKTRGQQVTLSCSPISGHRSVSWYQQTPGQGLQFLFEYFSETQRNKGNFPGRFSGRQFSNSRSEMNVSTLELGDSALYLCASSSDRVYNEQYFGPGTRLTVT.

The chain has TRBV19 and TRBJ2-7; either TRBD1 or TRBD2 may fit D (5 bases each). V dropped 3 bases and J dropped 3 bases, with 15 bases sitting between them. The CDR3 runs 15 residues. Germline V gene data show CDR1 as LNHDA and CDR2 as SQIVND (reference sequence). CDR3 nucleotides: TGTGCCAGTAGTATCGCGAGGGGTCCCCTCTACGAGCAGTACTTC. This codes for CASSIARGPLYEQYF.

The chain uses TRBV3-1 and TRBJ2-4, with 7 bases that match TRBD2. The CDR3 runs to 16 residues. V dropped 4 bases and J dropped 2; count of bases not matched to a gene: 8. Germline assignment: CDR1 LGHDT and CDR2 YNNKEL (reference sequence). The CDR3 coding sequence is TGTGCCAGCAGCCTGATGAGCGGGGATACCAAAAACATTCAGTACTTC. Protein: CASSLMSGDTKNIQYF.

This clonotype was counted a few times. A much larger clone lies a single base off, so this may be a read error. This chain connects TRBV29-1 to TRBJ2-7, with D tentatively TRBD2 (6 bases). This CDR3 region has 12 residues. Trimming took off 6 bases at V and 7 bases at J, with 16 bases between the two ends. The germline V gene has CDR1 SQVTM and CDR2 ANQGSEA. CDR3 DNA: TGCAGCGTCCAGACTAGTCTCAATGAGCAGTACTTC. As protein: CSVQTSLNEQYF.

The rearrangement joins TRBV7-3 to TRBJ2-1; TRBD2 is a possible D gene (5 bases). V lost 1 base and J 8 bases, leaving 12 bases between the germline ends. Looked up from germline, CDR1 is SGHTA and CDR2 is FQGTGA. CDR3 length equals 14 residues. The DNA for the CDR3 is TGTGCCAGCAGCTTAAACCTGGTCGGGGATGAGCAGTTCTTC. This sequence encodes CASSLNLVGDEQFF.

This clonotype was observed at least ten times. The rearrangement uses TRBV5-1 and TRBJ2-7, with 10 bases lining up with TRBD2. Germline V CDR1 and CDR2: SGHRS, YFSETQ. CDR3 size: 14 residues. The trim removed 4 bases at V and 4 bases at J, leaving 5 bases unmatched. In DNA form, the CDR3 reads TGCGCCAGCAGCCCTAGCGGGAGTCAATACGAGCAGTACTTC. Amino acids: CASSPSGSQYEQYF.

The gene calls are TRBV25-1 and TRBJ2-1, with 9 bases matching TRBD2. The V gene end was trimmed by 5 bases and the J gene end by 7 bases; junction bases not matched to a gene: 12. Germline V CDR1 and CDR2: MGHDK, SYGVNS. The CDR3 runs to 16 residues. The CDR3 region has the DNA TGTGCCAGCAGTCCCCCCGCGGGAGGGCCTAAGAATGAGCAGTTCTTC. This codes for CASSPPAGGPKNEQFF.

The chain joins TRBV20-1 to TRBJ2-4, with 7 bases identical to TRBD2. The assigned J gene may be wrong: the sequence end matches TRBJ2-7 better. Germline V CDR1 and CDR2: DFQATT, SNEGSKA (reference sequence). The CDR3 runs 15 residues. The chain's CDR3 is CSAPPSLGGAYEQYF. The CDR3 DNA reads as TGCAGTGCTCCACCCTCCTTGGGGGGGGCCTACGAGCAGTACTTC.

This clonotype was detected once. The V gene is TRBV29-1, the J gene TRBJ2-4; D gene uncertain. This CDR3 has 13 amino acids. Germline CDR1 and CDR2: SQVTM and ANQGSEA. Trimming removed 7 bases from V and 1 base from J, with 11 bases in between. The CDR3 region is CSARSRAKNIQYF. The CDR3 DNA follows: TGCAGCGCCCGGAGCCGCGCCAAAAACATTCAGTACTTC.

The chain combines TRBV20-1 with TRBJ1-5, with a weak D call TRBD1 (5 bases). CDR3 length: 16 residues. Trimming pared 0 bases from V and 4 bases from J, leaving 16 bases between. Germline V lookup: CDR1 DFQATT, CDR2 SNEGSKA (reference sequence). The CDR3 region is CSARDFDAGENQPQHF. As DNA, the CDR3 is TGCAGTGCTAGAGATTTTGATGCGGGGGAAAATCAGCCCCAGCATTTT.

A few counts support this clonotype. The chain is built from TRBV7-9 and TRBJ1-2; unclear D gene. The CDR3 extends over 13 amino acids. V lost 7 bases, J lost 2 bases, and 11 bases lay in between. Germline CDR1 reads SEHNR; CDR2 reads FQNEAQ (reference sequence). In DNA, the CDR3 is TGTGCCAGCACCCTGGGGATGAACTATGGCTACACCTTC. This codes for CASTLGMNYGYTF.

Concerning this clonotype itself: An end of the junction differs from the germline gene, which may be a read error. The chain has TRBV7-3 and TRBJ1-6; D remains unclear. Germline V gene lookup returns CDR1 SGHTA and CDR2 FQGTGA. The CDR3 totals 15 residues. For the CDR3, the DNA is TGTGCCAGCAGCGAGGGTGTCGGATATAATTCACCCCCCCACTTT. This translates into CASSEGVGYNSPPHF.

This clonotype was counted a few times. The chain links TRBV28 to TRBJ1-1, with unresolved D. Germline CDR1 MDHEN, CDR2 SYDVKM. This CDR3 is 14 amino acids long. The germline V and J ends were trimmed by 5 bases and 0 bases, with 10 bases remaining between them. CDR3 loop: CASSLPGMNTEAFF. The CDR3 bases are TGTGCCAGCAGTCTCCCGGGGATGAACACTGAAGCTTTCTTT.

CDR3 amino acids: CASSEGSSGGQFF. CDR3 sequence (DNA): TGTGCCAGCAGTGAAGGCTCTAGCGGGGGCCAGTTCTTC. The V and J genes are TRBV2 and TRBJ2-1; 10 bases align to TRBD2. Germline V gene sequence: CDR1 SNHLY, CDR2 FYNNEI. Trimming at V came to 1 base and at J to 13 bases, leaving 4 bases not matched to a gene. CDR3 length equals 13 residues.